This T cell receptor (beta chain) was recorded in a study of cytomegalovirus exposure and HLA in healthy donors. The study, taken as a whole, reports: Presence/absence analyses assumed roughly uniform sequencing depth across donors. Reports indicate that TCR beta sequences accurately predicted the HLA-A and HLA-B alleles of most subjects.

Amplification used 60 Vbeta primers and 13 Jbeta primers. Clones were sequenced by immunoSEQ multiplex PCR, and TCRdb holds only the in-frame ones, with some missing. The table shows fewer than 150,000 clones, with about four fifths occurring only once. In the case of this clone: Its antigen is unknown.

J gave up 0 bases and V 6 bases, and 2 bases lay outside the gene matches. In germline, CDR1 is SNHLY, CDR2 FYNNEI. CDR3 length: 14 amino acids. The chain employs TRBV2 and TRBJ2-3; the match to TRBD2 covers 8 bases. The sequence was obtained from a middle-aged man in good health and CMV-seropositive. The sample was PBMCs. CDR3 in amino acids: CASRERGSTDTQYF. The DNA of the CDR3 is TGTGCCAGCAGAGAGCGGGGGAGCACAGATACGCAGTATTTT. Using reference TRBV2 and TRBJ2-3 for the parts outside the CDR3, the full variable domain is EPEVTQTPSHQVTQMGQEVILRCVPISNHLYFYWYRQILGQKVEFLVSFYNNEISEKSEIFDDQFSVERPDGSNFTLKIRSTKLEDSAMYFCASRERGSTDTQYFGPGTRLTVL.